Listed below are T cell receptor beta chains from one sample, sequenced in a study of early stage breast cancer tumors. The assay was immunoSEQ multiplex PCR, and TCRdb's table has in-frame clones only and misses some. In the table there are tens of thousands of clones, around three quarters of which are singletons. The sequenced material came from blood. All receptors come from a person between 45 and 65 years old with breast cancer. Both conserved end residues are part of each CDR3. A D gene is named only where the DNA matches it firmly. Not all rows give a size; the values are once, few, many and, for expanded clones, a class.

J,V,D,size,DNA,CDR3
TRBJ2-3,TRBV19,TRBD2,NA,TGTGCCAGTAGCGAGAGACTAGCGGGAGGCGGTGATACGCAGTATTTT,CASSERLAGGGDTQYF
TRBJ2-1,TRBV19,TRBD2,NA,TGTGCCAGCCGGACTCTAGCGGGAGGGTACAATGAGCAGTTCTTC,CASRTLAGGYNEQFF
TRBJ1-4,TRBV27,NA,NA,TGTGCCAGCAGTTTTGGTGCAACTAATGAAAAACTGTTTTTT,CASSFGATNEKLFF
TRBJ1-3,TRBV19,NA,NA,TGTGCCAGTCAGCCCGAGGTGGCTAGGAACACCATATATTTT,CASQPEVARNTIYF
TRBJ2-2,TRBV5-5,TRBD1,NA,TGTGCCAGCAGCTTGGTGGGACAGGGGGGATCCGGGGAGCTGTTTTTT,CASSLVGQGGSGELFF
TRBJ2-2,TRBV6-5,NA,NA,TGTGCCAGCAGTTACCTGACCGGGGAGCTGTTTTTT,CASSYLTGELFF
TRBJ1-1,TRBV28,NA,NA,TGTGCCAGCGAGGGAAACACTGAAGCTTTCTTT,CASEGNTEAFF
TRBJ2-5,TRBV29-1,TRBD1,NA,TGCAGCGTTGCCCCCGGGACAGGGGCCCAAGAGACCCAGTACTTC,CSVAPGTGAQETQYF
TRBJ1-1,TRBV9,NA,few,TGTGCCAGCAACCCAGGCAGGGGAGACACTGAAGCTTTCTTT,CASNPGRGDTEAFF
TRBJ2-1,TRBV4-1,NA,NA,TGCGCCAGCAGCAGCCGGGCCAGGCAGGATGAGCAGTTCTTC,CASSSRARQDEQFF
TRBJ2-2,TRBV5-4,TRBD2,NA,TGTGCCAGCAGCTTGGAAGGCGGGAGAAAAACCGGGGAGCTGTTTTTT,CASSLEGGRKTGELFF
TRBJ2-7,TRBV6-5,TRBD2,NA,TGTGCCAGCAGTTACTCTAGCGGGGATTACGAGCAGTACTTC,CASSYSSGDYEQYF
TRBJ1-5,TRBV30,NA,NA,TGTGCCTGGAGTGCGAGTGATTTGGGCAGCAATCAGCCCCAGCATTTT,CAWSASDLGSNQPQHF
TRBJ1-1,TRBV21-1,NA,NA,TGTGCCAGCGCCCAGGGGGCGAGCACTGAAGCTTTCTTT,CASAQGASTEAFF
TRBJ2-5,TRBV6-1,NA,NA,TGTGCCAGCAGTGAAAGGGCAGGGGGGGAGACCCAGTACTTC,CASSERAGGETQYF
TRBJ1-3,TRBV15,NA,few,TGTGCCACCAGCAGAGTTGACTCTGGAAACACCATATATTTT,CATSRVDSGNTIYF
TRBJ2-3,TRBV9,TRBD2,NA,TGTGCCAGCAGCGCCCGGGGGGGGGAGGACGGCGGAGATACGCAGTATTTT,CASSARGGEDGGDTQYF
TRBJ2-3,TRBV30,NA,NA,TGTGCCTGGAGTGCAGGGACCACAGATACGCAGTATTTT,CAWSAGTTDTQYF
TRBJ1-1,TRBV10-2,TRBD1,NA,TGCGCCAGCAGACCACAGGGGGCGAACACTGAAGCTTTCTTT,CASRPQGANTEAFF
TRBJ1-1,TRBV7-6,NA,NA,TGTGCCAGCAGCCTCGAGGGGCCCATGGGCACTGAAGCTTTCTTT,CASSLEGPMGTEAFF
TRBJ2-1,TRBV19,NA,NA,TGTGCCAGTAGTATTGGGGGCACGAACAATGAGCAGTTCTTC,CASSIGGTNNEQFF